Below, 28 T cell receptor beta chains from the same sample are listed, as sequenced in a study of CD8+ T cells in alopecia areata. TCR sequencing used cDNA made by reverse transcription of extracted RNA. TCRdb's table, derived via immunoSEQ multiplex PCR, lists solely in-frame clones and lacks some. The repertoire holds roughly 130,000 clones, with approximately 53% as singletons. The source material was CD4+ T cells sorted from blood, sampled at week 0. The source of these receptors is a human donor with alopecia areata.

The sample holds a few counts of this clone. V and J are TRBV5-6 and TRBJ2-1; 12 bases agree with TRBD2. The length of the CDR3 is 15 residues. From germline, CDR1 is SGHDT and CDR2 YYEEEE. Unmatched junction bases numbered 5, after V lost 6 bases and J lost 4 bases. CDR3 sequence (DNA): TGTGCCAGCACCGATCTAGCGGGGGGGTACAATGAGCAGTTCTTC. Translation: CASTDLAGGYNEQFF.

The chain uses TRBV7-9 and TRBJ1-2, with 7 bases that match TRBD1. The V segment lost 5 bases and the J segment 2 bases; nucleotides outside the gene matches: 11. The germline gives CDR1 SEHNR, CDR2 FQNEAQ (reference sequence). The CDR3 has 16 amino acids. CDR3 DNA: TGTGCCAGCAGCAAACAGACAGGGCCGTCAAACTATGGCTACACCTTC. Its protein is CASSKQTGPSNYGYTF.

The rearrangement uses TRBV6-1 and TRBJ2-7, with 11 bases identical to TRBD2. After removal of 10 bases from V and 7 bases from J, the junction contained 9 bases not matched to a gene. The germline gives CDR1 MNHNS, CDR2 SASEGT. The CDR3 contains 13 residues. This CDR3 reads CAISGRAFGEQYF. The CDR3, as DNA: TGTGCCATTAGCGGGAGGGCCTTTGGGGAGCAGTACTTC.

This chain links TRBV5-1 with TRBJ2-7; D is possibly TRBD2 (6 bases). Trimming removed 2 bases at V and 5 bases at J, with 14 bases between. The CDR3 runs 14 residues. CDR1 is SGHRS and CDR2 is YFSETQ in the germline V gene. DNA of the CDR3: TGCGCCAGCAGCTTTTCGGGAGTGCAGGACGAGCAGTACTTC. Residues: CASSFSGVQDEQYF.

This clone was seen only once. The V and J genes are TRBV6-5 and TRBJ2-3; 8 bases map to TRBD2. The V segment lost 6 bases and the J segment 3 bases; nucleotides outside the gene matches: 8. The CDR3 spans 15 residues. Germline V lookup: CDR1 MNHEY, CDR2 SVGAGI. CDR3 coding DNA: TGTGCCAGCAGCCGTGGGTCGGGGGGGACAGATACGCAGTATTTT. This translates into CASSRGSGGTDTQYF.

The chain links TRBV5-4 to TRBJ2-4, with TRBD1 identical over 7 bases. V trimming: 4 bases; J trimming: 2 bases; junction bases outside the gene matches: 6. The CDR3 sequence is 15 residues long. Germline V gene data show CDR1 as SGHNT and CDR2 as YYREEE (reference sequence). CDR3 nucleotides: TGTGCCAGCAGCCCCGGGACAGTGACCAAAAACATTCAGTACTTC. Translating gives CASSPGTVTKNIQYF.

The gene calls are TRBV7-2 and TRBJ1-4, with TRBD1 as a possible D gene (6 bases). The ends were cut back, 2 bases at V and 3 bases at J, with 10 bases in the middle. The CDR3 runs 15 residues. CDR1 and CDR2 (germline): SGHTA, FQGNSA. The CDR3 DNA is TGTGCCAGCAGCTTAAGGGGGGAGCCTAATGAAAAACTGTTTTTT. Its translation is CASSLRGEPNEKLFF.

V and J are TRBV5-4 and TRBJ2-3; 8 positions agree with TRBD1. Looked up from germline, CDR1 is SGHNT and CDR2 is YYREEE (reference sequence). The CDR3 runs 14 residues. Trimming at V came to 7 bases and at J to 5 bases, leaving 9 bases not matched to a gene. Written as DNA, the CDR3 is TGTGCCAGCTCGACAGGGGAAGTTGTAGATACGCAGTATTTT. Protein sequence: CASSTGEVVDTQYF.

CDR3 sequence: CASSLVVGSRTAKNIQYF. The CDR3 DNA follows: TGTGCCAGCTCACTAGTCGTTGGGTCGAGGACGGCCAAAAACATTCAGTACTTC. V is TRBV18 and J is TRBJ2-4; unclear D gene. Per germline, CDR1 KGHSH and CDR2 LQKENI. V was pared by 4 bases and J by 1 base, with 20 bases between. The CDR3 covers 18 residues.

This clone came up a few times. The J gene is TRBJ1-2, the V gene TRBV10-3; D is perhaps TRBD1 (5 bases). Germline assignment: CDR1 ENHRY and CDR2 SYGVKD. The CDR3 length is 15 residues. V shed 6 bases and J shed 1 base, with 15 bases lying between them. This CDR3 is CAISVPGTVNYGYTF. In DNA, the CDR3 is TGTGCCATCAGCGTACCCGGGACGGTTAACTATGGCTACACCTTC.

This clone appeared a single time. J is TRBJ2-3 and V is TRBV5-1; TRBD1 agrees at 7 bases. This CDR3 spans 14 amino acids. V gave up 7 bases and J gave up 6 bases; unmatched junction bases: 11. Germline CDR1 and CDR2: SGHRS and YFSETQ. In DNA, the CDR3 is TGCGCCAGCCGGGACAGTTCCGGGCGGGATACGCAGTATTTT. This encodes CASRDSSGRDTQYF.

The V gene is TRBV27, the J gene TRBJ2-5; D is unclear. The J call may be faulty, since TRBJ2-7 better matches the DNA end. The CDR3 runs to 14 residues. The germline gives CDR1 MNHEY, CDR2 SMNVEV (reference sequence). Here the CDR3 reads CASSTFGETYEQYF. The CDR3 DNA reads TGTGCCAGCAGTACTTTTGGGGAAACCTACGAGCAGTACTTC.

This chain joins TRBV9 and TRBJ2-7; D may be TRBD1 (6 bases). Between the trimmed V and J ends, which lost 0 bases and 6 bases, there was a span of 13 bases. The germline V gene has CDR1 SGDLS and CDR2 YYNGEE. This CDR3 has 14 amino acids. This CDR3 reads CASSVEMGAGEQYF. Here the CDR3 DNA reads TGTGCCAGCAGCGTAGAGATGGGGGCTGGCGAGCAGTACTTC.

In nucleotides, the CDR3 is TGCGCCAGCAGCTTGGCCCCCGGACAAGAGACCCAGTACTTC. This codes for CASSLAPGQETQYF. This rearrangement joins TRBV5-1 to TRBJ2-5, with D unresolved. There are 14 residues in the CDR3. Germline values: CDR1 SGHRS, CDR2 YFSETQ. V was shortened by 0 bases and J by 2 bases, with 8 bases between the two germline ends.

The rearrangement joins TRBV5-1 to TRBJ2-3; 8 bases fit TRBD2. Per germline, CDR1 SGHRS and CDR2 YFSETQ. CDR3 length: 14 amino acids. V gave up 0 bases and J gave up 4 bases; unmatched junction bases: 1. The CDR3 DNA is TGCGCCAGCAGCTTGGGAGCGGGAGCAGATACGCAGTATTTT. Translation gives CASSLGAGADTQYF.

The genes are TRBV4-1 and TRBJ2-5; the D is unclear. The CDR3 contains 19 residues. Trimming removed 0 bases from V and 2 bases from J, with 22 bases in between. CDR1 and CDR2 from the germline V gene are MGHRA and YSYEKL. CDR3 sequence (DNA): TGCGCCAGCAGCCAAGATCCCCTCTTTGGAGAATTGGGACAAGAGACCCAGTACTTC. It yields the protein CASSQDPLFGELGQETQYF.

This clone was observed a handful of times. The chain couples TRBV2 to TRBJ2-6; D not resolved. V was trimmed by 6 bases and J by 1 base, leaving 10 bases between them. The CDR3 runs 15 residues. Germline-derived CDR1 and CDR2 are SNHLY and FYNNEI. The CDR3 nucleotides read TGTGCCAGCAGGGAACAGCTATCTGGGGCCAACGTCCTGACTTTC. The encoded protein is CASREQLSGANVLTF.

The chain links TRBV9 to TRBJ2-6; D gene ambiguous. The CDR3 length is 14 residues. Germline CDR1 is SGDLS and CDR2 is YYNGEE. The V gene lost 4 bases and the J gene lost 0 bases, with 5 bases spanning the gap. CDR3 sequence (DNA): TGTGCCAGCAGCCCCCGCTCTGGGGCCAACGTCCTGACTTTC. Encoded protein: CASSPRSGANVLTF.

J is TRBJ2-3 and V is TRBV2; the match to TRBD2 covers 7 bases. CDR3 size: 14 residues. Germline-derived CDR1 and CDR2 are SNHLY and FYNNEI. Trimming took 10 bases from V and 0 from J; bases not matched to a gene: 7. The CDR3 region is CAIPASGSTDTQYF. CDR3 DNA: TGTGCCATCCCGGCTAGCGGTAGCACAGATACGCAGTATTTT.

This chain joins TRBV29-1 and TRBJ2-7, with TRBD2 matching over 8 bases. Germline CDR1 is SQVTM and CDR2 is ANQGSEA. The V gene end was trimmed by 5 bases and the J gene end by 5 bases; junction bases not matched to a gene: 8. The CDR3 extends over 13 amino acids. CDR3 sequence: CSVTKREIHEQYF. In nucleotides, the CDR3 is TGCAGCGTTACTAAGCGGGAGATCCACGAGCAGTACTTC.

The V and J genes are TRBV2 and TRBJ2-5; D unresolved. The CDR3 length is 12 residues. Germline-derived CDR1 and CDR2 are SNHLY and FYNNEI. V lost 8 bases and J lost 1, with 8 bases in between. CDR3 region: CASRWAQETQYF. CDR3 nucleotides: TGTGCCAGCCGATGGGCCCAAGAGACCCAGTACTTC. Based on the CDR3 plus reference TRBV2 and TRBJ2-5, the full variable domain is EPEVTQTPSHQVTQMGQEVILRCVPISNHLYFYWYRQILGQKVEFLVSFYNNEISEKSEIFDDQFSVERPDGSNFTLKIRSTKLEDSAMYFCASRWAQETQYFGPGTRLLVL.

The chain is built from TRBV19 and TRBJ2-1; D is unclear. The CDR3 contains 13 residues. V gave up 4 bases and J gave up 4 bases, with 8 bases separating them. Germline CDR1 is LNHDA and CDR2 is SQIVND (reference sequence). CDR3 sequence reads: CASSNLGYNEQFF. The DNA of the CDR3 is TGTGCCAGTAGTAATCTGGGGTACAATGAGCAGTTCTTC.

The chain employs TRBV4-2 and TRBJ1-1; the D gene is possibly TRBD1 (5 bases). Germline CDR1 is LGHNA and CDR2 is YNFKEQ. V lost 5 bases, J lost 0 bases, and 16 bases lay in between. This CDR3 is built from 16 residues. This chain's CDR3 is CASSAPSGTMNTEAFF. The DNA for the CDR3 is TGTGCCAGCAGCGCTCCTAGTGGGACCATGAACACTGAAGCTTTCTTT.

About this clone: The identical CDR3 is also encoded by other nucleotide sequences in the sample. The CDR3 DNA reads TGTGCCTGGAGTGTACTCTCAGGGGGCACCGGGGAGCTGTTTTTT. Amino acids: CAWSVLSGGTGELFF. This chain uses TRBV30 with TRBJ2-2; 7 nucleotides agree with TRBD1. The CDR3 totals 15 residues. The junction had 5 bases not matched to a gene; V was cut back by 0 bases and J by 4 bases. Germline V lookup: CDR1 GTSNPN, CDR2 SVGIG (reference sequence).

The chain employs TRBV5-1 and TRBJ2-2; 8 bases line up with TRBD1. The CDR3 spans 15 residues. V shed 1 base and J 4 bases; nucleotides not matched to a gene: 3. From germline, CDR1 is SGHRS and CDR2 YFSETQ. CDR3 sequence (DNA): TGCGCCAGCAGCTTGCGGACAGGGACCACCGGGGAGCTGTTTTTT. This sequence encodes CASSLRTGTTGELFF.

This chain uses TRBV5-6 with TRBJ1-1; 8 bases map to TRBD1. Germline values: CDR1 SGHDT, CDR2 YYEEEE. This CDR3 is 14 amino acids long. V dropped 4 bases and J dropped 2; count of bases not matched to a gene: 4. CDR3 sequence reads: CASSGQGGNTEAFF. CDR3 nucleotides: TGTGCCAGCAGCGGACAGGGTGGAAACACTGAAGCTTTCTTT. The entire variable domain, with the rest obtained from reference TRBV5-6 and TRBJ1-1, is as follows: DAGVTQSPTHLIKTRGQQVTLRCSPKSGHDTVSWYQQALGQGPQFIFQYYEEEERQRGNFPDRFSGHQFPNYSSELNVNALLLGDSALYLCASSGQGGNTEAFFGQGTRLTVV.

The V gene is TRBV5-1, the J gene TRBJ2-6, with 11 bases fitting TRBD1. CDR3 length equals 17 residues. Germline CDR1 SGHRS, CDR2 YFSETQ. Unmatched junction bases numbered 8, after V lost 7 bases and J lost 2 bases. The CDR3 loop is CASGDRTGGAGANVLTF. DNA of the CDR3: TGCGCCAGCGGGGATCGGACAGGGGGCGCTGGGGCCAACGTCCTGACTTTC.

CDR3 residues: CANGVPETQYF. The CDR3 DNA is TGTGCTAATGGGGTTCCAGAGACCCAGTACTTC. The chain has TRBV7-9 and TRBJ2-5, with D hard to call. CDR3 length equals 11 residues. Germline CDR1 is SEHNR and CDR2 is FQNEAQ (reference sequence).